The 18 T cell receptor beta chains presented below share a single source sample, sequenced in a study of vaccination and CD4 T cells after COVID-19. Their antigens remain unidentified. Treatment described: approximately 11-day PBMC culture with coronavirus spike peptide pools or control peptides (ViraFEST assay). Sequencing of DNA taken from cultured CD4+ T cells relied on the Oncomine TCR Beta short-read assay. TCRdb re-called the PCR reads through MiXCR, storing one row per CDR3 protein. The profile shows 9,500 to 15,000 distinct CDR3 sequences, roughly 60% of them singletons. The specimen sequenced was CD4+ T cells from blood, cultured in vitro. These receptors were collected from a human donor who had recovered from COVID-19.

This sequence joins TRBV20-1 and TRBJ2-2, with D possibly TRBD2 on 6 matching bases. The germline CDR1 and CDR2 sequences are DFQATT and SNEGSKA (reference sequence). CDR3 length equals 16 residues. V gave up 3 bases and J gave up 1 base, with 15 bases separating them. CDR3 nucleotide sequence: TGCAGTGCTAGCAGAGCCGGGACTGAGAACACCGGGGAGCTGTTTTTT. Amino acid sequence: CSASRAGTENTGELFF.

This clonotype was observed a few times. The J gene is TRBJ2-5, the V gene TRBV19; D ambiguous. The CDR3 runs to 13 residues. Trimming left V 3 bases short and J 0 bases short, with 5 bases between. The germline V gene encodes CDR1 LNHDA and CDR2 SQIVND (reference sequence). CDR3 nucleotides: TGTGCCAGTAGTATGAACAACCAAGAGACCCAGTACTTC. Translation gives CASSMNNQETQYF.

A few counts support this clonotype. The chain has TRBV20-1 and TRBJ1-1, with 11 bases that match TRBD1. CDR1 DFQATT and CDR2 SNEGSKA come from the germline V gene (reference sequence). The CDR3 covers 15 residues. The CDR3 region is CATMDRGRGNTEAFF. CDR3 sequence (DNA): TGCGCTACAATGGACAGGGGGCGAGGGAACACTGAAGCTTTCTTT.

The CDR3 spells CASSPLPVQLNTEAFF. CDR3 coding DNA: TGTGCCAGCTCACCCCTCCCGGTACAGCTGAACACTGAAGCTTTCTTT. The chain carries TRBV18 and TRBJ1-1; D remains ambiguous. CDR1 KGHSH and CDR2 LQKENI come from the germline V gene. Between the trimmed V and J ends, which lost 3 bases and 0 bases, there was a span of 14 bases. The CDR3 is 16 amino acids.

This chain joins TRBV7-6 and TRBJ2-2, with D possibly TRBD1 on 6 matching bases. This CDR3 comprises 16 residues. V was cut by 5 bases and J by 0 bases, with 13 bases left in between. Germline V gene sequence: CDR1 SGHVS, CDR2 FNYEAQ. The CDR3 is CASSLRTDSNTGELFF. The CDR3 nucleotides are TGTGCCAGCAGCCTACGGACAGATTCGAACACCGGGGAGCTGTTTTTT.

The CDR3 loop reads CASSYSPEGYTF. The CDR3 DNA reads as TGTGCCAGCAGTTACTCGCCGGAGGGCTACACCTTC. The chain employs TRBV6-5 and TRBJ1-2; D is unclear. Trimming took off 0 bases at V and 8 bases at J, with 7 bases between the two ends. CDR1 and CDR2 (germline): MNHEY, SVGAGI. The CDR3 has 12 residues.

This clonotype occurred once. The rearrangement uses TRBV19 and TRBJ2-5; D is perhaps TRBD2 (6 bases). Trimming took 1 base from V and 4 from J, leaving 10 bases between them. CDR1 is LNHDA and CDR2 is SQIVND in the germline V gene (reference sequence). This CDR3 is 14 amino acids long. CDR3 in amino acids: CASSIGAGIETQYF. The CDR3 DNA reads TGTGCCAGTAGTATAGGCGCGGGAATAGAGACCCAGTACTTC. Together with reference TRBV19 and TRBJ2-5, the CDR3 gives the full variable domain: DGGITQSPKYLFRKEGQNVTLSCEQNLNHDAMYWYRQDPGQGLRLIYYSQIVNDFQKGDIAEGYSVSREKKESFPLTVTSAQKNPTAFYLCASSIGAGIETQYFGPGTRLLVL.

This chain links TRBV12-3 or TRBV12-4 with TRBJ1-2; D is possibly TRBD1 (5 bases). The CDR3 is made up of 12 amino acids. Trimming shortened V by 10 bases and J by 3 bases, and 12 bases separated the two germline ends. Written as DNA, the CDR3 is TGTGCCAAGGTGGGGGGTTACTATGGCTACACCTTC. Its translation: CAKVGGYYGYTF.

This chain connects TRBV30 to TRBJ1-1, with D maybe TRBD1 (6 bases). This CDR3 spans 14 amino acids. In germline, CDR1 is GTSNPN, CDR2 SVGIG (reference sequence). Trimming took off 5 bases at V and 0 bases at J, with 13 bases between the two ends. The CDR3 nucleotides are TGTGCCTGGGTCCGGGACACCATGAACACTGAAGCTTTCTTT. As protein: CAWVRDTMNTEAFF. Together with reference TRBV30 and TRBJ1-1, the CDR3 gives the full variable domain: SQTIHQWPATLVQPVGSPLSLECTVEGTSNPNLYWYRQAAGRGLQLLFYSVGIGQISSEVPQNLSASRPQDRQFILSSKKLLLSDSGFYLCAWVRDTMNTEAFFGQGTRLTVV.

This chain uses TRBV20-1 with TRBJ2-7, with D maybe TRBD2 (7 bases). CDR1 and CDR2 (germline): DFQATT, SNEGSKA (reference sequence). The CDR3 totals 18 residues. V was clipped by 3 bases and J by 9 bases, with 33 bases between them. The CDR3 is CSASGDKRGRKRTYGQYF. CDR3 coding DNA: TGCAGTGCTAGCGGGGACAAGCGGGGACGTAAAAGAACTTATGGGCAGTACTTC.

The table lists this clonotype with a few counts. The rearrangement uses TRBV2 and TRBJ1-6; D is uncertain. Germline assignment: CDR1 SNHLY and CDR2 FYNNEI. The CDR3 runs to 13 residues. Trimming took off 6 bases at V and 7 bases at J, with 10 bases between the two ends. CDR3 amino acids: CASRETPNSPLHF. DNA for the CDR3: TGTGCCAGCAGGGAGACGCCGAATTCACCCCTCCACTTT.

The gene calls are TRBV6-1 and TRBJ2-2; possible D gene TRBD2, 5 bases. Germline V gives CDR1 MNHNS, CDR2 SASEGT. The V end was cut by 11 bases, the J end by 5 bases, with 9 bases between. This CDR3 is 11 amino acids long. The CDR3 sequence: CAARGTGELFF. The CDR3 nucleotides are TGTGCCGCTCGAGGGACCGGGGAGCTGTTTTTT.

The chain couples TRBV10-3 to TRBJ2-7, with D possibly matching TRBD2 (6 bases). Between the trimmed V and J ends, which lost 8 bases and 4 bases, there was a span of 15 bases. The CDR3 consists of 13 residues. In germline, CDR1 is ENHRY, CDR2 SYGVKD. The CDR3 nucleotides are TGTGCCATCTCGCGGGGAGAAGGGTACGAGCAGTACTTC. Protein sequence: CAISRGEGYEQYF.

V gene TRBV5-5 combines with J gene TRBJ2-3; D may match TRBD1 or TRBD2 (5 bases each). The V end lost 3 bases, the J end lost 1 base, and 12 bases lay between the germline ends. Germline CDR1 is SGHKS and CDR2 is YYEKEE (reference sequence). The CDR3 has 15 amino acids. The CDR3 DNA reads TGTGCCAGCAGCTCTGGGACGAGGGGCACAGATACGCAGTATTTT. Its translation: CASSSGTRGTDTQYF.

The J gene is TRBJ2-5, the V gene TRBV15; 11 bases match TRBD2. V lost 11 bases to trimming and J lost 5 bases; unmatched junction nucleotides: 13. Germline V gene lookup returns CDR1 LNHNV and CDR2 YYDKDF (reference sequence). This CDR3 has 15 residues. CDR3 coding DNA: TGTGCCTTAAGCCCGCTAGCGGGAGGTGGGGAGACCCAGTACTTC. Amino acids: CALSPLAGGGETQYF. Full variable domain (outside the CDR3, taken from reference TRBV15 and TRBJ2-5): DAMVIQNPRYQVTQFGKPVTLSCSQTLNHNVMYWYQQKSSQAPKLLFHYYDKDFNNEADTPDNFQSRRPNTSFCFLDIRSPGLGDTAMYLCALSPLAGGGETQYFGPGTRLLVL.

This chain's CDR3 is CAISESSDLQPQHF. The CDR3 coding sequence is TGTGCCATCAGTGAGTCGTCAGATCTTCAGCCCCAGCATTTT. This chain uses TRBV10-3 with TRBJ1-5; no clear D gene. The V end was cut by 0 bases, the J end by 6 bases, with 9 bases between. Looked up from germline, CDR1 is ENHRY and CDR2 is SYGVKD. The CDR3 has 14 amino acids.

The sample holds one count of this clonotype. This rearrangement joins TRBV12-3 or TRBV12-4 to TRBJ2-2; D remains unclear. V was trimmed by 3 bases and J by 7 bases, leaving 15 bases between them. The CDR3 has 15 amino acids. CDR3 DNA sequence: TGTGCCAGCAGTTTCTCGCAGGCCTTGTACGGGGAGCTGTTTTTT. It specifies CASSFSQALYGELFF.

J is TRBJ2-5 and V is TRBV7-2; 9 nucleotides align to TRBD2. CDR1 and CDR2 from the germline V gene are SGHTA and FQGNSA. This CDR3 is built from 19 residues. V shed 0 bases and J 0 bases; nucleotides not matched to a gene: 11. Written as DNA, the CDR3 is TGTGCCAGCAGCTTAGCTAGAAGTTTAGCGGGGGCGTACCAAGAGACCCAGTACTTC. Translation: CASSLARSLAGAYQETQYF.